The 26 T cell receptor beta chains presented below share a single source sample, sequenced in a study of T cells after yellow fever vaccination. Each CDR3 protein gets one entry after TCRdb re-called the 5' RACE reads with MiXCR. This table holds about 350,000 distinct CDR3 sequences, around 12% found once. Sequences were derived from CD4+ T cells sorted from PBMCs, sampled 15 days after the yellow fever booster vaccination. These receptors originate from a man younger than 35 who received the YFV17D yellow fever vaccine.

Details on this clonotype: This may stem from a read error, because a much larger clone lies one nucleotide away. The chain uses TRBV6-5 and TRBJ2-1; D perhaps matches TRBD2 (6 bases). Germline values: CDR1 MNHEY, CDR2 SVGAGI. The CDR3 covers 13 residues. V lost 6 bases, J lost 3 bases, and 9 bases lay in between. The CDR3 DNA follows: TGTGCCAGCAGGGAGGGTGTCTACAATGAGCAGTTCTTC. Translating gives CASREGVYNEQFF.

Only a few counts were recorded for this clonotype. V gene TRBV12-3 or TRBV12-4 combines with J gene TRBJ2-3, with 9 bases aligning to TRBD2. V was clipped by 6 bases and J by 2 bases; unmatched bases: 12. This CDR3 region has 17 residues. CDR3 sequence reads: CASSRAPSGGFTDTQYF. Written as DNA, the CDR3 is TGTGCCAGCAGCCGAGCTCCCAGCGGGGGGTTCACAGATACGCAGTATTTT.

CDR3 sequence: CASSYRGGGYEQYV. In DNA, the CDR3 is TGTGCCAGCAGTTATCGGGGCGGGGGCTACGAGCAGTACGTC. The rearrangement links TRBV6-6 to TRBJ2-7; 7 bases agree with TRBD2. V was clipped by 3 bases and J by 3 bases; unmatched bases: 5. CDR1 is MNHNY and CDR2 is SVGAGI in the germline V gene (reference sequence). The CDR3 consists of 14 residues.

The chain joins TRBV18 to TRBJ1-4; 10 nucleotides line up with TRBD1. CDR1 and CDR2 from the germline V gene are KGHSH and LQKENI. Unmatched junction bases numbered 8, after V lost 6 bases and J lost 4 bases. The CDR3 contains 16 residues. The CDR3 region has the DNA TGTGCCAGCTCGCCGGGACAGGGGAGGAATAATGAAAAACTGTTTTTT. Its protein is CASSPGQGRNNEKLFF.

This chain links TRBV28 with TRBJ1-5; D uncertain. Germline CDR1 MDHEN, CDR2 SYDVKM. This CDR3 spans 15 amino acids. Trimming left V 5 bases short and J 6 bases short, with 17 bases between. In DNA form, the CDR3 reads TGTGCCAGCAGTCGGACCCTGCGTGTAAGTCAGCCCCAGCATTTT. It is translated as CASSRTLRVSQPQHF.

The V and J genes are TRBV27 and TRBJ2-7, with 11 bases aligning to TRBD2. The germline V gene encodes CDR1 MNHEY and CDR2 SMNVEV (reference sequence). The CDR3 consists of 14 residues. V dropped 7 bases and J dropped 3; count of bases not matched to a gene: 5. This CDR3 is CASKRLAGGYEQYF. For the CDR3, the DNA is TGTGCCAGCAAGCGCCTAGCGGGGGGCTACGAGCAGTACTTC.

In this sample, this clonotype turned up a few times. V is TRBV5-1 and J is TRBJ2-2; TRBD1 matches at 10 bases. Germline values: CDR1 SGHRS, CDR2 YFSETQ. The trim removed 3 bases at V and 4 bases at J, leaving 6 bases unmatched. The CDR3 covers 16 residues. CDR3 sequence: CASSSAGQGFTGELFF. The CDR3 DNA reads TGCGCCAGCAGCTCCGCGGGACAGGGGTTCACCGGGGAGCTGTTTTTT.

This clonotype was seen more than once but under ten times. The chain recombines TRBV5-1 with TRBJ2-3, with D unclear. The CDR3 totals 14 residues. Germline V CDR1 and CDR2: SGHRS, YFSETQ. Trimming removed 5 bases at V and 0 bases at J, with 10 bases between. CDR3 in amino acids: CASRPSTSTDTQYF. CDR3 coding DNA: TGCGCCAGCAGACCGTCAACTAGCACAGATACGCAGTATTTT.

The chain recombines TRBV7-2 with TRBJ1-1; no definite D call. CDR1 is SGHTA and CDR2 is FQGNSA in the germline V gene. The CDR3 length is 13 residues. Trimming pared 5 bases from V and 4 bases from J, leaving 11 bases between. In DNA, the CDR3 is TGTGCCAGCAGCCTTTACGAGAGCACTGAAGCTTTCTTT. Translating it yields CASSLYESTEAFF.

This clonotype appeared a few times. V and J are TRBV18 and TRBJ1-2; TRBD1 matches at 9 bases. The CDR3 extends over 14 amino acids. J was trimmed by 6 bases and V by 4 bases; bases with no gene match: 6. Germline V gene sequence: CDR1 KGHSH, CDR2 LQKENI. CDR3 loop: CASSLSGTGHGYTF. The CDR3 DNA follows: TGTGCCAGCTCACTGTCCGGGACAGGGCATGGCTACACCTTC.

This clonotype was counted many times. The chain carries TRBV12-3 or TRBV12-4 and TRBJ2-2, with 10 bases aligning to TRBD1. The CDR3 has 15 residues. V was pared by 5 bases and J by 7 bases, with 7 bases of the junction left unmatched. DNA for the CDR3: TGTGCCAGCAGTCGTCCGGGACAGGGGATCGGGGAGCTGTTTTTT. Protein product: CASSRPGQGIGELFF.

The chain recombines TRBV20-1 with TRBJ1-1; 7 nucleotides line up with TRBD1. V shed 5 bases, J shed 7 bases, and the junction held 13 bases outside the gene matches. This CDR3 comprises 14 residues. In germline, CDR1 is DFQATT, CDR2 SNEGSKA (reference sequence). The CDR3: CSARPPTGTDEAFF. CDR3 DNA: TGCAGTGCTCGGCCCCCGACAGGGACGGATGAAGCTTTCTTT.

CDR3 loop: CASSLWGRGFGTQYF. CDR3 nucleotide sequence: TGTGCCAGCAGCTTGTGGGGGCGCGGGTTCGGGACCCAGTACTTC. The J gene is TRBJ2-5, the V gene TRBV5-6, with D perhaps TRBD1 (6 bases). Germline assignment: CDR1 SGHDT and CDR2 YYEEEE. V lost 1 base and J lost 7, with 17 bases in between. This CDR3 contains 15 residues.

This clonotype was detected only a few times. This chain uses TRBV7-2 with TRBJ2-3; 7 nucleotides line up with TRBD1. The V gene end was trimmed by 3 bases and the J gene end by 5 bases; junction bases not matched to a gene: 2. Germline CDR1 SGHTA, CDR2 FQGNSA. CDR3 size: 13 residues. The CDR3 DNA is TGTGCCAGCAGCTTGGGACAGAAAGATACGCAGTATTTT. Its translation: CASSLGQKDTQYF.

A few counts support this clonotype. The gene calls are TRBV6-1 and TRBJ1-1; perhaps TRBD1 as D (5 bases). The V gene lost 7 bases and the J gene lost 4 bases, with 10 bases spanning the gap. The CDR3 spans 12 residues. Germline V CDR1 and CDR2: MNHNS, SASEGT. CDR3 residues: CASKGVGTEAFF. CDR3 in DNA: TGTGCCAGCAAAGGGGTGGGCACTGAAGCTTTCTTT.

The sample holds many counts of this clonotype. The V and J genes are TRBV7-3 and TRBJ1-5; no definite D call. Trimming left V 2 bases short and J 4 bases short, with 6 bases between. The CDR3 spans 13 residues. Germline assignment: CDR1 SGHTA and CDR2 FQGTGA. CDR3 DNA sequence: TGTGCCAGCAGCTTAGACGCTAATCAGCCCCAGCATTTT. It translates to CASSLDANQPQHF.

The rearrangement joins TRBV24-1 to TRBJ2-1, with TRBD2 identical over 11 bases. Germline V gene data show CDR1 as KGHDR and CDR2 as SFDVKD. The ends lost 0 bases at V and 9 bases at J; junction bases unmatched: 9. This CDR3 region has 17 residues. The CDR3 protein is CATSDLAVAGGRAEQFF. For the CDR3, the DNA is TGTGCCACCAGTGATTTGGCGGTAGCGGGGGGGCGAGCTGAGCAGTTCTTC.

This clonotype was detected a few times. The genes are TRBV24-1 and TRBJ2-1; 13 nucleotides agree with TRBD2. CDR1 and CDR2 (germline): KGHDR, SFDVKD. The CDR3 runs 15 residues. V lost 3 bases and J lost 6; bases outside the gene matches: 1. The CDR3 here is CATSDRTSGGNEQFF. In DNA form, the CDR3 reads TGTGCCACCAGTGATAGGACTAGCGGGGGCAATGAGCAGTTCTTC.

This clonotype has just a few counts. This rearrangement joins TRBV20-1 to TRBJ1-1; D possibly corresponds to TRBD1 (5 bases). Germline V gene lookup returns CDR1 DFQATT and CDR2 SNEGSKA (reference sequence). With 0 bases removed from V and 4 bases from J, the gap between germline ends came to 9 bases. The CDR3 has 13 residues. CDR3 DNA: TGCAGTGCTAGAGATGGGGCCGCCACTGAAGCTTTCTTT. Its translation: CSARDGAATEAFF.

The chain couples TRBV6-5 to TRBJ2-7, with D possibly being TRBD2 (6 bases). Trimming cost V 6 bases and J 2 bases, with 14 bases left between them. The CDR3 length is 14 residues. Germline CDR1 reads MNHEY; CDR2 reads SVGAGI. The CDR3 reads CASSRTGGAYEQYV. The CDR3 DNA follows: TGTGCCAGCAGCCGAACCGGGGGAGCCTACGAGCAGTACGTC.

On this clonotype: The DNA is left out, because the CDR3 cannot be placed on it with certainty; the CDR3 is given as TCRdb lists it. The rearrangement uses TRBV27 and TRBJ1-5. The CDR3 has 14 residues if both end residues are counted. Germline CDR1 MNHEY, CDR2 SMNVEV (reference sequence). CDR3 residues: CASSSSRSNQPQHF.

This clonotype was found many times. The rearrangement links TRBV7-2 to TRBJ2-1, with 9 bases matching TRBD2. Germline CDR1 is SGHTA and CDR2 is FQGNSA. V trimming: 5 bases; J trimming: 8 bases; junction bases outside the gene matches: 13. This CDR3 contains 16 residues. The CDR3: CASSVPRGTSFHEQFF. In DNA form, the CDR3 reads TGTGCCAGCAGCGTACCTCGGGGGACTAGCTTCCATGAGCAGTTCTTC.

This clonotype occurred a few times. The V and J genes are TRBV7-2 and TRBJ1-3, with D perhaps matching TRBD1 (6 bases). The germline gives CDR1 SGHTA, CDR2 FQGNSA. Deletions cut 2 bases from V and 0 bases from J, with 17 bases between. The CDR3 extends over 18 amino acids. CDR3 DNA sequence: TGTGCCAGCAGCTTAAGCAACAGGGTGATCCCCTCTGGAAACACCATATATTTT. The encoded protein is CASSLSNRVIPSGNTIYF. The whole variable domain, filled in from reference TRBV7-2 and TRBJ1-3, reads GAGVSQSPSNKVTEKGKDVELRCDPISGHTALYWYRQSLGQGLEFLIYFQGNSAPDKSGLPSDRFSAERTGGSVSTLTIQRTQQEDSAVYLCASSLSNRVIPSGNTIYFGEGSWLTVV.

This clonotype has more than one count but fewer than ten. The chain combines TRBV4-3 with TRBJ1-3; D is unresolved. The length of the CDR3 is 14 residues. Trimming removed 1 base at V and 4 bases at J, with 8 bases between. Germline V gene lookup returns CDR1 LGHNA and CDR2 YSLEER. CDR3: CASSQGSGGNTIYF. The CDR3 DNA is TGCGCCAGCAGCCAAGGCTCCGGGGGAAACACCATATATTTT.

The chain combines TRBV5-1 with TRBJ2-2; 7 bases align to TRBD1. J gave up 8 bases and V 2 bases, and 6 bases lay outside the gene matches. There are 14 residues in the CDR3. Germline V CDR1 and CDR2: SGHRS, YFSETQ. For the CDR3, the DNA is TGCGCCAGCAGCTTTACACCGGGACAGGGGGAGCTGTTTTTT. It specifies CASSFTPGQGELFF.

This clonotype has a handful of counts. The V gene is TRBV18, the J gene TRBJ1-1; 7 bases agree with TRBD1. The V segment lost 3 bases and the J segment 0 bases; nucleotides outside the gene matches: 7. The germline CDR1 and CDR2 sequences are KGHSH and LQKENI. The CDR3 is made up of 16 amino acids. In nucleotides, the CDR3 is TGTGCCAGCTCACCGGGGACAGTTTTCATGAACACTGAAGCTTTCTTT. Amino acid sequence: CASSPGTVFMNTEAFF.